This TCR beta chain was captured by sequencing in a study of cytomegalovirus exposure and HLA in healthy donors. Germline CDR1 reads SGHKS; CDR2 reads YYEKEE (reference sequence). The CDR3 totals 15 residues. Unmatched junction bases numbered 3, after V lost 2 bases and J lost 6 bases. Vbeta (60) and Jbeta (13) primers were used in the PCR. The assay was immunoSEQ multiplex PCR, and TCRdb's table has in-frame clones only and misses some. This table holds some 160,000 clones, over 75% found once. This clonotype was sampled from a young woman in good health and CMV-seronegative. The sample was PBMCs. This chain joins TRBV5-5 and TRBJ2-1, with 12 bases identical to TRBD2. CDR3 amino acids: CASSFLAGGRNEQFF. The DNA of the CDR3 is TGTGCCAGCAGCTTCCTAGCGGGGGGGCGCAATGAGCAGTTCTTC. Together with reference TRBV5-5 and TRBJ2-1, the CDR3 gives the full variable domain: DAGVTQSPTHLIKTRGQQVTLRCSPISGHKSVSWYQQVLGQGPQFIFQYYEKEERGRGNFPDRFSARQFPNYSSELNVNALLLGDSALYLCASSFLAGGRNEQFFGPGTRLTVL.